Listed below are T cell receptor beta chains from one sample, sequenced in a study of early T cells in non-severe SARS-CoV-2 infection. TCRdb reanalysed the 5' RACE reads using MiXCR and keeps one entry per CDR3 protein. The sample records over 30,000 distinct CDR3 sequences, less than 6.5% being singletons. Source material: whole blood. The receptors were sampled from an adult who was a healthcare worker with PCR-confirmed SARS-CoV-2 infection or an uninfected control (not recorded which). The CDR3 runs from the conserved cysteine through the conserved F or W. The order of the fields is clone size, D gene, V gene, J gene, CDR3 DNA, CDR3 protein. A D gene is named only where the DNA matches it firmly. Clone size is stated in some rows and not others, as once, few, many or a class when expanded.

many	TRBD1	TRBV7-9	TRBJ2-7	TGTGCCAGCAGCTTGGGGACAGCGGTAACCTACGAGCAGTACTTC	CASSLGTAVTYEQYF
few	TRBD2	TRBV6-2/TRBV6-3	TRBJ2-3	TGTGCCAGCAGTTCCCGACGGACTAGCCACACAGATACGCAGTATTTT	CASSSRRTSHTDTQYF
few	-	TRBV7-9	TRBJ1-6	TGTGCCAGCAGCCCCGGACCTCTCACTCCGGGTTCACCCCTCCACTTT	CASSPGPLTPGSPLHF
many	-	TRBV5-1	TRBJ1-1	TGCGCCAGCAGCTTGTCCAGGAACACTGAAGCTTTCTTT	CASSLSRNTEAFF
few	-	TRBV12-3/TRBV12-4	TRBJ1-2	TGTGCCAGCAGTTGGGACAACTATGGCTACACCTTC	CASSWDNYGYTF
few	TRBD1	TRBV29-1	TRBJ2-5	TGCAGCGAGGACAGGGATGCGTCCTTC	CSEDRDASF
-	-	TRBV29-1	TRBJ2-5	TGCAGCGTCAGGACCCGGCTGGTGGAGACCCAGTACTTC	CSVRTRLVETQYF
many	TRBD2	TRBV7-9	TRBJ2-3	TGTGCCAGCAGGCTAGCGGGGGACACAGATACGCAGTATTTT	CASRLAGDTDTQYF
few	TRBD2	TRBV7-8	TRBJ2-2	TGTGCCAGCAGCATAACCGGGACTAGGATAAGCACCGGGGAGCTGTTTTTT	CASSITGTRISTGELFF
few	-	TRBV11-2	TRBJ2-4	TGTGCCAGCAGCTCCTATGGACCTGACATTCAGTACTTC	CASSSYGPDIQYF
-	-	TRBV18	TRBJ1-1	TGTGCCAGCTCACCAGAGGGTTGGAACACTGAAGCTTTCTTT	CASSPEGWNTEAFF
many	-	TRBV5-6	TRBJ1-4	TGTGCCAGCAGCCGTCGGGGCCCTAATGAAAAACTGTTTTTT	CASSRRGPNEKLFF
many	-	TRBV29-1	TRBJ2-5	TGCAGCGTTGGATTAAACCAAGAGACCCAGTACTTC	CSVGLNQETQYF
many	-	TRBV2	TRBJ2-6	TGTGCCAGCAGTGTTGGGGGTTTGAGGACCAACGTCCTGACTTTC	CASSVGGLRTNVLTF
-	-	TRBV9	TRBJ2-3	TGTGCCAGCAGCTTTATACAAGGCGGAGGGTTGGCAGATACGCAGTATTTT	CASSFIQGGGLADTQYF
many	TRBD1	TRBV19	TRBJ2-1	TGTGCCAGTTCCACAGGGGATCCCCTCAATGAGCAGTTCTTC	CASSTGDPLNEQFF
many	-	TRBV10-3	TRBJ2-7	TGTGCCATCAGTGAGTCGGCGGTCCTGGAGCAGTACTTC	CAISESAVLEQYF
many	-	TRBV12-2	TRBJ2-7	TGTGCAAGTCGCTTACCCTACTACGAGCAGTACTTC	CASRLPYYEQYF
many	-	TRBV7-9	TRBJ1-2	TGTGCCAGCAGCTTAGACGGGGGCCGAGGAGGCTACACCTTC	CASSLDGGRGGYTF
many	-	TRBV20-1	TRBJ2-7	TGCAGTGCTAGCGGGCAGAGCTCCTACGAGCAGTACTTC	CSASGQSSYEQYF
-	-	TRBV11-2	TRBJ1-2	TGTGCCAGCAGCTTAGGTCAGCACTATGGCTACACCTTC	CASSLGQHYGYTF
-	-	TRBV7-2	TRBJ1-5	TGTGCCAGCAGCTCTAGAGTGGGCTCTGATCAGCCCCAGCATTTT	CASSSRVGSDQPQHF
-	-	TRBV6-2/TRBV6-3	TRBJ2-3	TGTGCCAGCAGCAATTGGAGAGATACGCAGTATTTT	CASSNWRDTQYF
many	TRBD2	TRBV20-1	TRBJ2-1	TGCAGTGCCCAGCGGGGGGGCCCAGGTGAGCAGTTCTTC	CSAQRGGPGEQFF
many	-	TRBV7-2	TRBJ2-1	TGTGCCAGCAGCTTAACCCCCAGGGGGGGGATGGGTTGGTATGAGCAGTTCTTC	CASSLTPRGGMGWYEQFF
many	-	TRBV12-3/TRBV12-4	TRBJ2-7	TGTGCCAGCAGCCCGGGCATGGCGGGGCGGTACGAGCAGTACTTC	CASSPGMAGRYEQYF
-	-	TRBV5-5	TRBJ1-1	TGTGCCAGCAGCTTGGCCTTCATCGGTATTACGGGGACTGAAGCTTTCTTT	CASSLAFIGITGTEAFF
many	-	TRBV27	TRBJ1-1	TGTGCCAGCACCCCACTTTCGGGCACTGAAGCTTTCTTT	CASTPLSGTEAFF
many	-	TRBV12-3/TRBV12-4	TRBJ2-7	TGTGCCAGCAGTTTAACTCGACAGACCTACGAGCAGTACTTC	CASSLTRQTYEQYF
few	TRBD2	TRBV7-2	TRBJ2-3	TGTGCCAGCAGCTCTAGCGGGGGGCCTTCAAATACGCAGTATTTT	CASSSSGGPSNTQYF
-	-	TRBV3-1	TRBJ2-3	TGTGCCAGCAGCCAAGATCTTAAAGATTTAGATCCCACAGATACGCAGTATTTT	CASSQDLKDLDPTDTQYF
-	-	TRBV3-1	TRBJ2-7	TGTGCCAGCAGCCGGTTATCAGTGGGGAGGACAGACGAGCAGTACTTC	CASSRLSVGRTDEQYF